The 14 T cell receptor beta chains below come from one sample, sequenced in a study of blood T cell repertoires in COVID-19. Here immunoSEQ multiplex PCR was the method, and the copy in TCRdb shows in-frame clones only, minus some. Counted here are 250,000 to 300,000 clones, around 86% occurring once; the ten biggest clones make up around 3.6%. Source material: peripheral blood. These receptors came from a man between 18 and 29 years old with active or convalescent COVID-19.

The chain employs TRBV2 and TRBJ2-1; TRBD1 is a possible D gene (6 bases). V shed 2 bases and J shed 3 bases, with 14 bases lying between them. Germline CDR1 is SNHLY and CDR2 is FYNNEI. The CDR3 has 16 residues. The CDR3 is CASSEFRGANYNEQFF. As DNA, the CDR3 is TGTGCCAGCAGTGAATTCAGGGGTGCGAACTACAATGAGCAGTTCTTC.

The chain recombines TRBV7-2 with TRBJ2-3; the D gene is possibly TRBD2 (6 bases). This CDR3 has 16 residues. CDR1 and CDR2 from the germline V gene are SGHTA and FQGNSA. V lost 2 bases, J lost 2 bases, and 14 bases lay in between. CDR3 protein: CASSLRRGANTDTQYF. The CDR3 nucleotides are TGTGCCAGCAGCTTAAGGCGGGGCGCCAACACAGATACGCAGTATTTT.

V gene TRBV19 combines with J gene TRBJ2-7, with 9 bases lining up with TRBD2. The length of the CDR3 is 16 residues. Germline loops: CDR1 LNHDA, CDR2 SQIVND (reference sequence). J gave up 3 bases and V 1 base, and 7 bases lay outside the gene matches. CDR3 nucleotides: TGTGCCAGTAGTATAGTCGGAGCGGGAGGCGGCTACGAGCAGTACTTC. It specifies CASSIVGAGGGYEQYF.

This sequence joins TRBV7-9 and TRBJ2-7, with 7 bases aligning to TRBD1. The germline V gene encodes CDR1 SEHNR and CDR2 FQNEAQ (reference sequence). V shed 4 bases, J shed 5 bases, and the junction held 5 bases outside the gene matches. This CDR3 is built from 13 residues. The CDR3 protein is CASSYRGIHEQYF. CDR3 DNA sequence: TGTGCCAGCAGCTACAGGGGAATACACGAGCAGTACTTC.

Points on this clone: Distinct nucleotide sequences in the sample also encode this CDR3. V is TRBV30 and J is TRBJ1-5; 7 nucleotides match TRBD1. CDR1 and CDR2 (germline): GTSNPN, SVGIG (reference sequence). J gave up 4 bases and V 3 bases, and 3 bases lay outside the gene matches. CDR3 length: 13 residues. The CDR3 region is CAWSRDSNQPQHF. CDR3 coding DNA: TGTGCCTGGAGCCGGGACAGTAATCAGCCCCAGCATTTT.

The gene calls are TRBV15 and TRBJ1-5; a possible D gene is TRBD1 (5 bases). The V gene lost 1 base and the J gene lost 5 bases, with 12 bases spanning the gap. Germline V CDR1 and CDR2: LNHNV, YYDKDF (reference sequence). The CDR3 loop spans 15 amino acids. CDR3 sequence reads: CATSRAETEYQPQHF. CDR3 coding DNA: TGTGCCACCAGCAGAGCGGAGACAGAATATCAGCCCCAGCATTTT.

V and J are TRBV24-1 and TRBJ2-3, with TRBD2 as a possible D gene (7 bases). Trimming removed 3 bases from V and 0 bases from J, with 12 bases in between. CDR3 length: 16 amino acids. CDR1 is KGHDR, CDR2 SFDVKD, per germline. As DNA, the CDR3 is TGTGCCACCAGTGATCCGGCGGGGGCTAGCACAGATACGCAGTATTTT. It codes for CATSDPAGASTDTQYF.

This chain connects TRBV9 to TRBJ1-6; the match to TRBD1 covers 7 bases. This CDR3 has 15 residues. CDR1 SGDLS and CDR2 YYNGEE come from the germline V gene. V lost 4 bases, J lost 4 bases, and 5 bases stayed unmatched. The CDR3, as DNA: TGTGCCAGCAGCCGGGGGACAGAATATAATTCACCCCTCCACTTT. It encodes CASSRGTEYNSPLHF.

This rearrangement joins TRBV19 to TRBJ1-1, with D maybe TRBD1 (6 bases). The V gene lost 9 bases and the J gene lost 8 bases, with 16 bases spanning the gap. This CDR3 comprises 12 residues. The germline gives CDR1 LNHDA, CDR2 SQIVND (reference sequence). The CDR3 reads CASNLGADEAFF. CDR3 nucleotides: TGTGCCAGCAACCTGGGGGCGGACGAAGCTTTCTTT. The entire variable domain, with the rest obtained from reference TRBV19 and TRBJ1-1, is as follows: DGGITQSPKYLFRKEGQNVTLSCEQNLNHDAMYWYRQDPGQGLRLIYYSQIVNDFQKGDIAEGYSVSREKKESFPLTVTSAQKNPTAFYLCASNLGADEAFFGQGTRLTVV.

This chain uses TRBV5-1 with TRBJ2-2, with TRBD1 as a possible D gene (5 bases). CDR3 length: 17 residues. Trimming removed 0 bases at V and 1 base at J, with 13 bases between. Germline V gene lookup returns CDR1 SGHRS and CDR2 YFSETQ. CDR3 in amino acids: CASSLETLGENTGELFF. The CDR3 DNA reads as TGCGCCAGCAGCTTGGAGACCCTAGGGGAGAACACCGGGGAGCTGTTTTTT.

V usage is TRBV7-2 and J usage is TRBJ2-5, with a tentative D call TRBD1 (6 bases). Germline V gives CDR1 SGHTA, CDR2 FQGNSA. This CDR3 has 14 amino acids. V lost 9 bases and J lost 4, with 18 bases in between. CDR3 protein: CARAEIAGVETQYF. The CDR3 region has the DNA TGTGCCAGGGCTGAAATAGCAGGGGTAGAGACCCAGTACTTC.

The chain joins TRBV2 to TRBJ2-1, with D possibly matching TRBD1 (5 bases). Germline CDR1 is SNHLY and CDR2 is FYNNEI. The CDR3 spans 14 residues. V was pared by 5 bases and J by 0 bases, with 8 bases between. Here the CDR3 reads CASSPDSSYNEQFF. The CDR3 coding sequence is TGTGCCAGCAGTCCTGACAGCTCCTACAATGAGCAGTTCTTC. The full variable domain, in which reference TRBV2 and TRBJ2-1 provide the parts outside the CDR3, is EPEVTQTPSHQVTQMGQEVILRCVPISNHLYFYWYRQILGQKVEFLVSFYNNEISEKSEIFDDQFSVERPDGSNFTLKIRSTKLEDSAMYFCASSPDSSYNEQFFGPGTRLTVL.

The chain uses TRBV5-6 and TRBJ2-1; 8 nucleotides agree with TRBD2. V shed 1 base, J shed 0 bases, and the junction held 3 bases outside the gene matches. Germline loops: CDR1 SGHDT, CDR2 YYEEEE. CDR3 length: 16 amino acids. This CDR3 is CASSLPGLGSYNEQFF. CDR3 DNA: TGTGCCAGCAGCTTGCCGGGACTAGGCTCCTACAATGAGCAGTTCTTC. The entire variable domain, with the rest obtained from reference TRBV5-6 and TRBJ2-1, is as follows: DAGVTQSPTHLIKTRGQQVTLRCSPKSGHDTVSWYQQALGQGPQFIFQYYEEEERQRGNFPDRFSGHQFPNYSSELNVNALLLGDSALYLCASSLPGLGSYNEQFFGPGTRLTVL.

J is TRBJ1-3 and V is TRBV2, with TRBD1 matching 7 bases. The CDR3 consists of 14 residues. J lost 3 bases, V lost 7 bases, and 6 bases had no gene match. Germline values: CDR1 SNHLY, CDR2 FYNNEI. CDR3 protein: CASIEGANGNTIYF. As DNA, the CDR3 is TGTGCCAGCATTGAGGGGGCAAATGGAAACACCATATATTTT.